The subject of this entry is one T cell receptor (beta chain). Assay execution proceeded at the deep level. Here immunoSEQ multiplex PCR was the method, and the copy in TCRdb shows in-frame clones only, minus some. Among about 1.1 million clones listed, roughly 80% were seen once. These data come from a study of shared clonotypes between healthy human individuals. Trimming cost V 5 bases and J 7 bases, with 8 bases left between them. Germline CDR1 and CDR2: SGHNT and YENEEA. The CDR3 contains 11 residues. Sequenced: memory CD4+ T cells from PBMCs. As to subset: CD45RA-negative fraction. This TCR came from a man younger than 35 in good health. Some clones in this sample may be carry-over from other donors' samples. J is TRBJ2-5 and V is TRBV11-3; D unclear. CDR3 sequence reads: CASSLPGTQYF. The CDR3 nucleotides read TGTGCCAGCAGCCTTCCGGGGACCCAGTACTTC.